One and the same sample provided the 23 T cell receptor beta chains below, sequenced in a study of shared clonotypes between healthy human individuals. Profiled with immunoSEQ multiplex PCR; TCRdb holds only in-frame clones, not every one. The profile shows under 1,100,000 clones, approximately 80% of them singletons. The sample consisted of memory CD4+ T cells from PBMCs. As to subset: CD45RA-negative fraction. The receptors shown here come from a man younger than 35 in good health. Some clones in this sample may be carry-over from other donors' samples.

This sequence joins TRBV28 and TRBJ1-4; no clear D gene. Deletions cut 7 bases from V and 6 bases from J, with 12 bases between. This CDR3 is built from 13 residues. Germline assignment: CDR1 MDHEN and CDR2 SYDVKM. The CDR3 loop reads CASTAPLYEKLFF. DNA of the CDR3: TGTGCCAGCACCGCCCCCCTATATGAAAAACTGTTTTTT.

The chain employs TRBV5-1 and TRBJ1-4; no clear D. Trimming took 4 bases from V and 0 from J, leaving 10 bases between them. The V gene's germline CDR1 is SGHRS and CDR2 YFSETQ. The CDR3 runs 15 residues. Written as DNA, the CDR3 is TGCGCCAGCAGCCGGAGAGGTTCAACTAATGAAAAACTGTTTTTT. Its translation: CASSRRGSTNEKLFF.

The rearrangement links TRBV4-1 to TRBJ2-1; 7 bases fit TRBD2. V lost 1 base, J lost 5 bases, and 11 bases stayed unmatched. Germline-derived CDR1 and CDR2 are MGHRA and YSYEKL. The CDR3 is made up of 17 amino acids. This chain's CDR3 is CASSQGKAREIHNEQFF. The CDR3 region has the DNA TGCGCCAGCAGCCAAGGGAAGGCGCGGGAGATCCACAATGAGCAGTTCTTC.

This clone came up once. This sequence joins TRBV7-9 and TRBJ2-3; maybe TRBD2 (7 bases). The ends were cut back, 1 base at V and 0 bases at J, with 11 bases in the middle. The CDR3 length is 16 residues. Germline V CDR1 and CDR2: SEHNR, FQNEAQ (reference sequence). The CDR3 is CASSLVAGASTDTQYF. For the CDR3, the DNA is TGTGCCAGCAGCTTAGTGGCGGGGGCTAGCACAGATACGCAGTATTTT. Drawing the rest from reference TRBV7-9 and TRBJ2-3, the complete variable domain is DTGVSQNPRHKITKRGQNVTFRCDPISEHNRLYWYRQTLGQGPEFLTYFQNEAQLEKSRLLSDRFSAERPKGSFSTLEIQRTEQGDSAMYLCASSLVAGASTDTQYFGPGTRLTVL.

The chain combines TRBV28 with TRBJ2-1; weak D call: TRBD2 (6 bases). CDR1 and CDR2 (germline): MDHEN, SYDVKM. V lost 8 bases and J lost 4, with 12 bases in between. The CDR3 totals 13 residues. DNA for the CDR3: TGTGCCAGCGTGAGCGGGCTGTACAATGAGCAGTTCTTC. Translation: CASVSGLYNEQFF. Filled out from reference TRBV28 and TRBJ2-1, the complete variable domain reads DVKVTQSSRYLVKRTGEKVFLECVQDMDHENMFWYRQDPGLGLRLIYFSYDVKMKEKGDIPEGYSVSREKKERFSLILESASTNQTSMYLCASVSGLYNEQFFGPGTRLTVL.

The chain links TRBV10-3 to TRBJ2-1; 14 bases align to TRBD2. In germline, CDR1 is ENHRY, CDR2 SYGVKD. The CDR3 spans 18 residues. The V and J ends lost 9 bases and 1 base, in that order; junction bases with no gene match: 11. The DNA for the CDR3 is TGTGCCATTAAGGGACTAGCGGGGGCGCATCAGTCCTACAATGAGCAGTTCTTC. Translation: CAIKGLAGAHQSYNEQFF.

The rearrangement links TRBV7-9 to TRBJ2-6; D unclear. The CDR3 is 12 amino acids. Germline loops: CDR1 SEHNR, CDR2 FQNEAQ (reference sequence). V was clipped by 8 bases and J by 3 bases, with 5 bases between them. The CDR3 region is CASVGGANVLTF. In nucleotides, the CDR3 is TGTGCCAGCGTGGGTGGGGCCAACGTCCTGACTTTC.

The rearrangement links TRBV6-6 to TRBJ1-3; perhaps TRBD1 as D (5 bases). The CDR3 totals 15 residues. Trimming stripped 6 bases from V and 2 bases from J, with 14 bases between. The germline V gene encodes CDR1 MNHNY and CDR2 SVGAGI (reference sequence). In DNA form, the CDR3 reads TGTGCCAGCAGCCGGAAGACAGAGCCTGGAAACACCATATATTTT. It specifies CASSRKTEPGNTIYF.

The CDR3 protein is CAHPAESYGYTF. For the CDR3, the DNA is TGTGCCCACCCGGCAGAGTCCTATGGCTACACCTTC. The rearrangement links TRBV9 to TRBJ1-2; D unresolved. The germline gives CDR1 SGDLS, CDR2 YYNGEE. Trimming removed 10 bases from V and 4 bases from J, with 14 bases in between. CDR3 length equals 12 residues. Looking up the rest from reference TRBV9 and TRBJ1-2 gives the full variable domain: DSGVTQTPKHLITATGQRVTLRCSPRSGDLSVYWYQQSLDQGLQFLIQYYNGEERAKGNILERFSAQQFPDLHSELNLSSLELGDSALYFCAHPAESYGYTFGSGTRLTVV.

The rearrangement joins TRBV30 to TRBJ1-5, with 7 bases matching TRBD1. V was clipped by 1 base and J by 3 bases; unmatched bases: 9. CDR1 and CDR2 (germline): GTSNPN, SVGIG (reference sequence). The CDR3 sequence is 16 residues long. The CDR3 loop is CAWSAKTGAVNQPQHF. In nucleotides, the CDR3 is TGTGCCTGGAGTGCGAAAACAGGGGCGGTCAATCAGCCCCAGCATTTT.

The CDR3 reads CASSSRDVHYEQYF. The CDR3 coding sequence is TGTGCCAGCAGCTCCCGGGACGTACACTACGAGCAGTACTTC. The rearrangement joins TRBV6-6 to TRBJ2-7; D may correspond to TRBD1 or TRBD2 (5 bases each). The V end was cut by 6 bases, the J end by 3 bases, with 15 bases between. This CDR3 has 14 amino acids. From germline, CDR1 is MNHNY and CDR2 SVGAGI (reference sequence).

There are a few counts of this clone. The J gene is TRBJ2-1, the V gene TRBV7-2; 9 bases align to TRBD2. V gave up 1 base and J gave up 6 bases; unmatched junction bases: 10. The CDR3 is 17 amino acids. Germline V CDR1 and CDR2: SGHTA, FQGNSA. CDR3 DNA sequence: TGTGCCAGCAGCTTAGTTGGGCTAGCGGGGACCCGCAATGAGCAGTTCTTC. It translates to CASSLVGLAGTRNEQFF.

This CDR3 is CASSPGRPDTQYF. The CDR3 nucleotides are TGTGCCAGCAGCCCAGGACGGCCAGATACGCAGTATTTT. This chain joins TRBV11-2 and TRBJ2-3, with D unclear. The CDR3 contains 13 residues. Germline V gene data show CDR1 as SGHAT and CDR2 as FQNNGV. The V and J ends lost 5 bases and 4 bases respectively, with 10 bases between them.

The genes are TRBV19 and TRBJ2-7; weak D call: TRBD2 (6 bases). With 4 bases removed from V and 3 bases from J, the gap between germline ends came to 19 bases. This CDR3 comprises 16 residues. The V gene's germline CDR1 is LNHDA and CDR2 SQIVND (reference sequence). CDR3 sequence reads: CASSKGSAGSVYEQYF. The CDR3 region has the DNA TGTGCCAGTAGTAAGGGTTCTGCGGGATCCGTCTACGAGCAGTACTTC.

The V and J genes are TRBV28 and TRBJ1-2; D is perhaps TRBD1 (5 bases). The germline V and J ends were trimmed by 1 base and 5 bases, with 17 bases remaining between them. This CDR3 region has 16 residues. From germline, CDR1 is MDHEN and CDR2 SYDVKM. In nucleotides, the CDR3 is TGTGCCAGCAGTTTATTAAGTTCTTGGGACGGGTATGGCTACACCTTC. Protein: CASSLLSSWDGYGYTF.

The chain carries TRBV30 and TRBJ1-6, with D unresolved. The CDR3 is made up of 13 amino acids. V shed 0 bases and J shed 9 bases, with 9 bases lying between them. Germline CDR1 reads GTSNPN; CDR2 reads SVGIG (reference sequence). The chain's CDR3 is CAWSVAVRSPLHF. The CDR3 DNA is TGTGCCTGGAGTGTAGCGGTCCGTTCACCCCTCCACTTT.

There are many counts of this clone. J is TRBJ2-1 and V is TRBV9, with TRBD2 identical over 16 bases. V shed 4 bases and J 8 bases; nucleotides not matched to a gene: 12. The V gene's germline CDR1 is SGDLS and CDR2 YYNGEE. The CDR3 spans 18 residues. The DNA for the CDR3 is TGTGCCAGCAGCACGGGGGGACTAGCGGGAGGGGAGAGTGATGAGCAGTTCTTC. Translation: CASSTGGLAGGESDEQFF.

The V gene is TRBV5-1, the J gene TRBJ2-2; the match to TRBD1 covers 7 bases. This CDR3 has 14 residues. Germline loops: CDR1 SGHRS, CDR2 YFSETQ. V was clipped by 4 bases and J by 7 bases; unmatched bases: 7. The CDR3 protein is CASSPGTVGGELFF. The CDR3 nucleotides read TGCGCCAGCAGCCCCGGGACAGTCGGCGGGGAGCTGTTTTTT.

Of note for this clone: The sample contains more than one DNA sequence encoding this CDR3. The chain employs TRBV29-1 and TRBJ2-3, with D uncertain. The V and J ends lost 3 bases and 1 base respectively, with 8 bases between them. The V gene's germline CDR1 is SQVTM and CDR2 ANQGSEA. This CDR3 is 13 amino acids long. This CDR3 reads CSVDDRGTDTQYF. CDR3 DNA sequence: TGCAGCGTTGATGATCGGGGCACAGATACGCAGTATTTT.

This chain connects TRBV28 to TRBJ2-7; a possible D gene is TRBD1 (6 bases). This CDR3 has 14 amino acids. Germline lookup yields CDR1 MDHEN and CDR2 SYDVKM. Between the trimmed V and J ends, which lost 5 bases and 1 base, there was a span of 12 bases. The CDR3 is CASSTTGFSYEQYF. The CDR3 DNA reads TGTGCCAGCAGTACTACAGGGTTTTCCTACGAGCAGTACTTC.

This clone showed up just once. The J gene is TRBJ1-5, the V gene TRBV4-1; the D is unclear. V gave up 0 bases and J gave up 0 bases, with 15 bases separating them. The CDR3 is 18 residues long. Germline V gives CDR1 MGHRA, CDR2 YSYEKL. The CDR3 reads CASSQEGRVRDSNQPQHF. The CDR3 coding sequence is TGCGCCAGCAGCCAAGAGGGTCGGGTAAGGGATAGCAATCAGCCCCAGCATTTT.

V is TRBV2 and J is TRBJ1-5, with a tentative D call TRBD1 (5 bases). Germline V gene lookup returns CDR1 SNHLY and CDR2 FYNNEI. V lost 3 bases to trimming and J lost 5 bases, with 14 bases between them. The CDR3 is 15 amino acids. Here the CDR3 DNA reads TGTGCCAGCAGTGACGAAGCAGGGCAGGATCAGCCCCAGCATTTT. Amino acids: CASSDEAGQDQPQHF.

This clone has at least ten counts. The chain combines TRBV5-1 with TRBJ2-3; D remains ambiguous. The CDR3 loop spans 13 amino acids. V lost 4 bases and J lost 2, with 8 bases in between. Germline V gene lookup returns CDR1 SGHRS and CDR2 YFSETQ. The CDR3 reads CASSTPPTDTQYF. The CDR3 nucleotides are TGCGCCAGCAGCACCCCCCCCACAGATACGCAGTATTTT.